The source of this T cell receptor (beta chain) is a study of shared clonotypes between healthy human individuals. About the research overall: Aged between 18 and 49, the donors were two women and three men. Overall study findings and caveats: Shared across a handful of donors were about 4.6% of the naive CD4 clonotypes. Rarefaction showed sorted-subset sequencing was incomplete despite large depth.

Donors were healthy HIV-negative adults without recently reported acute infections or vaccinations. This table comes from immunoSEQ multiplex PCR, and its TCRdb copy is limited to in-frame clones, with some not included. Altogether approximately 2.5 million clones are present, over 85% being singletons, with the ten largest covering roughly 0.14%. Details on this clone: Its antigen is still unknown.

Trimming cost V 2 bases and J 7 bases, with 14 bases left between them. Per germline, CDR1 MNHEY and CDR2 SVGAGI. The CDR3 length is 15 residues. Sequencing was done on a sample of naive CD4+ T cells sorted from blood. The sample's subset: CD45RA+ positively selected. This rearrangement joins TRBV6-5 to TRBJ1-4; D unclear. The clonotype comes from a man between 18 and 35 years old in good health. For the CDR3, the DNA is TGTGCCAGCAGTTACGGTGGAGGAGAGGGTGAAAAACTGTTTTTT. Translated, it gives CASSYGGGEGEKLFF.